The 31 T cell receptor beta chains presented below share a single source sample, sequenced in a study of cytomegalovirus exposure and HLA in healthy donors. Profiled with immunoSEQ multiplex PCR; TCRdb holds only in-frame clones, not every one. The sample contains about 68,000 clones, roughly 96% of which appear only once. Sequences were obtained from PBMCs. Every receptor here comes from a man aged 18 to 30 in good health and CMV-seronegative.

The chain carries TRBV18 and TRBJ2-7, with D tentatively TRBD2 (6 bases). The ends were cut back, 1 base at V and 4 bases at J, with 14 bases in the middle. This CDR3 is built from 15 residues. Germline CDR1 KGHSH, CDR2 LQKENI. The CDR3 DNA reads TGTGCCAGCTCACCACAACGGGAGTCTAGATACGAGCAGTACTTC. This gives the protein CASSPQRESRYEQYF. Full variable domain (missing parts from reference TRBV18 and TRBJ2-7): NAGVMQNPRHLVRRRGQEARLRCSPMKGHSHVYWYRQLPEEGLKFMVYLQKENIIDESGMPKERFSAEFPKEGPSILRIQQVVRGDSAAYFCASSPQRESRYEQYFGPGTRLTVT.

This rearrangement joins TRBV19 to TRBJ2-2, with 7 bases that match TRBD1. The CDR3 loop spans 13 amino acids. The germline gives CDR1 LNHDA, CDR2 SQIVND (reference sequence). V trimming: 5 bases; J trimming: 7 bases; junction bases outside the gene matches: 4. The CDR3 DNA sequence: TGTGCCAGTAGTGCGACAGGGTTCGGGGAGCTGTTTTTT. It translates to CASSATGFGELFF.

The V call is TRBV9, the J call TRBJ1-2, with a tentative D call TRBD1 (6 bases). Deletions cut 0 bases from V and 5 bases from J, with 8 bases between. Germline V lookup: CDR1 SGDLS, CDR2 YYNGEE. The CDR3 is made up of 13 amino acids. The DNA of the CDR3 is TGTGCCAGCAGCGTAGAGGGGGGGTATGGCTACACCTTC. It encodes CASSVEGGYGYTF.

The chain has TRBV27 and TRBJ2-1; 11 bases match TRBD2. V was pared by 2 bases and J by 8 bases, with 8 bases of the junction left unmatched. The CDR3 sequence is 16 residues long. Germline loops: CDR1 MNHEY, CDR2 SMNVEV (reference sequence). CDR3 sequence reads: CASSLDGTSGRYEQFF. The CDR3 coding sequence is TGTGCCAGCAGTTTAGATGGGACTAGCGGACGATATGAGCAGTTCTTC.

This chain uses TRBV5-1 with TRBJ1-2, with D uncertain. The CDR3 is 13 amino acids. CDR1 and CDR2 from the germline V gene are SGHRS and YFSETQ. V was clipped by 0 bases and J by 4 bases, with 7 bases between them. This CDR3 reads CASSLEIGYGYTF. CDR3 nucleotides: TGCGCCAGCAGCTTGGAAATCGGCTATGGCTACACCTTC.

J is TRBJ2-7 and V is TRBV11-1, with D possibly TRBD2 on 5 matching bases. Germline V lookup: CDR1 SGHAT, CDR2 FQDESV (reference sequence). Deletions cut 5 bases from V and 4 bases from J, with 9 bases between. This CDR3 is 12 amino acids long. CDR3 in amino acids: CASSQRGYEQYF. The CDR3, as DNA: TGTGCCAGCAGCCAGCGAGGGTACGAGCAGTACTTC.

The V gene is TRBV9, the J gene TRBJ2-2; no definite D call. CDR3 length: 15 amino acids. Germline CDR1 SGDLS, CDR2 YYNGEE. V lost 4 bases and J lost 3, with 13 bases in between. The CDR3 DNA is TGTGCCAGCAGCTTTAATGACTTCTACACCGGGGAGCTGTTTTTT. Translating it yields CASSFNDFYTGELFF.

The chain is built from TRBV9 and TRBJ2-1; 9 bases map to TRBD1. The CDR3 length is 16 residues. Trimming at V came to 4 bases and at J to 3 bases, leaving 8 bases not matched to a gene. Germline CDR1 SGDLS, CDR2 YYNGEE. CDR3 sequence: CASSPTGTGLYNEQFF. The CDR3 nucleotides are TGTGCCAGCAGCCCTACCGGGACAGGGCTCTACAATGAGCAGTTCTTC.

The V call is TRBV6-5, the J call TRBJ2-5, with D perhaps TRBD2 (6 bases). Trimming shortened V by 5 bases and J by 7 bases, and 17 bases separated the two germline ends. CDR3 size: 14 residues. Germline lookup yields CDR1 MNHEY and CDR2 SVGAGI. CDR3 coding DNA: TGTGCCAGCAGTCGCGACGGGTTCGGGGGGACCCAGTACTTC. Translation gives CASSRDGFGGTQYF.

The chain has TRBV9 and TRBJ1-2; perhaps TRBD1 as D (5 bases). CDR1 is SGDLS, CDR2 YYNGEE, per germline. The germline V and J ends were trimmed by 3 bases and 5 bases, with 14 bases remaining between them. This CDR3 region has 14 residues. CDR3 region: CASSASAGTYGYTF. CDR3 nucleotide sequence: TGTGCCAGCAGCGCCTCTGCAGGGACTTATGGCTACACCTTC.

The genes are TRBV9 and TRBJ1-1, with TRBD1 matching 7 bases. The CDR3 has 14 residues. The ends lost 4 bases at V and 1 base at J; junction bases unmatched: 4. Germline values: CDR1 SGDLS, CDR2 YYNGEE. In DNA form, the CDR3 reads TGTGCCAGCAGCTCCCGGACAGGGAACACTGAAGCTTTCTTT. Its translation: CASSSRTGNTEAFF.

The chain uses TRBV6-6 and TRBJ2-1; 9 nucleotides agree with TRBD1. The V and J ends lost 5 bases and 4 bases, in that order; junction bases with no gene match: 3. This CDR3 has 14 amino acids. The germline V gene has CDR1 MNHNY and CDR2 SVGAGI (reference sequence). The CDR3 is CASSSGQGYNEQFF. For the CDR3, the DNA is TGTGCCAGCAGTAGTGGACAGGGGTACAATGAGCAGTTCTTC.

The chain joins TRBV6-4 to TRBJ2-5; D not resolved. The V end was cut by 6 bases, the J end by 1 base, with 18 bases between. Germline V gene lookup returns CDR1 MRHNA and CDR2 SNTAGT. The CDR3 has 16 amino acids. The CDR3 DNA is TGTGCCAGCAGCCCTACTATACCTGATCCCCAAGAGACCCAGTACTTC. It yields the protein CASSPTIPDPQETQYF.

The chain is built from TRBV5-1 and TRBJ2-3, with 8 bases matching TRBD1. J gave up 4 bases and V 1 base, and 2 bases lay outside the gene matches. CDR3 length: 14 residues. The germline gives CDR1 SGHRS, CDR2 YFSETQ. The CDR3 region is CASSLPGGADTQYF. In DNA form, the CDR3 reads TGCGCCAGCAGCTTGCCAGGGGGCGCAGATACGCAGTATTTT.

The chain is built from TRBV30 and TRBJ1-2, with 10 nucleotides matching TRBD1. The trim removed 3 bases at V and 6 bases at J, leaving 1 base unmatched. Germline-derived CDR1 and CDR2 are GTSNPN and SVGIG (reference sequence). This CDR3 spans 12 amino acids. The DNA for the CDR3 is TGTGCCTGGAGAGGGACAGGGGATGGCTACACCTTC. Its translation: CAWRGTGDGYTF.

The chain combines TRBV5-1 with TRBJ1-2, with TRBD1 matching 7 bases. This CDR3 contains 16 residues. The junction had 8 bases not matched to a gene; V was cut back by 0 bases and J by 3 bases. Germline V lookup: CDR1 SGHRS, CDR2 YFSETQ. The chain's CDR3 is CASSLAPTGSDYGYTF. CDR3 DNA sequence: TGCGCCAGCAGCTTGGCCCCGACAGGGAGTGACTATGGCTACACCTTC.

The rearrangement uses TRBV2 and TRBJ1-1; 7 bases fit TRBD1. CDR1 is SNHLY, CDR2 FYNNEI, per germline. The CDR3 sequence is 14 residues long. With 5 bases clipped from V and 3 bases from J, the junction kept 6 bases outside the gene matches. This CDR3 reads CASSLQGRDTEAFF. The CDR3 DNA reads TGTGCCAGCAGTCTACAGGGGCGCGACACTGAAGCTTTCTTT.

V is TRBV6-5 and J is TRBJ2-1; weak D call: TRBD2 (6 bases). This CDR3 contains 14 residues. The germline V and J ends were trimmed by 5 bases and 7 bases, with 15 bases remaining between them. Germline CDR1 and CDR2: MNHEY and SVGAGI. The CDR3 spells CASSEWLASNEQFF. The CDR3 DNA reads TGTGCCAGCAGTGAGTGGCTAGCGTCAAATGAGCAGTTCTTC.

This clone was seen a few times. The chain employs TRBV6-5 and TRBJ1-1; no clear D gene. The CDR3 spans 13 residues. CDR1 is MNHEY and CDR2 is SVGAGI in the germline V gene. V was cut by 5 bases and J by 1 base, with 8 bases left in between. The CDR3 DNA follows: TGTGCCAGCAGTGAAGCGGAGAACACTGAAGCTTTCTTT. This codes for CASSEAENTEAFF.

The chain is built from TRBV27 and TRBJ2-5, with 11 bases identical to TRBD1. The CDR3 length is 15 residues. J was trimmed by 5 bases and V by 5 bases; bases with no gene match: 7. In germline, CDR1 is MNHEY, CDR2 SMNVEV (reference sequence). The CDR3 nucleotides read TGTGCCAGCAGTCCGGACAGGGGGCTGTGGGAGACCCAGTACTTC. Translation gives CASSPDRGLWETQYF.

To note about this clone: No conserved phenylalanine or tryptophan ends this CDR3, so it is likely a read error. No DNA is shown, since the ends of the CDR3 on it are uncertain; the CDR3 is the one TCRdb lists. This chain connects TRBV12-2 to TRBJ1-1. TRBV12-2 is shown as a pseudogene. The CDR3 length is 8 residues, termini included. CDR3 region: CASRSGKV.

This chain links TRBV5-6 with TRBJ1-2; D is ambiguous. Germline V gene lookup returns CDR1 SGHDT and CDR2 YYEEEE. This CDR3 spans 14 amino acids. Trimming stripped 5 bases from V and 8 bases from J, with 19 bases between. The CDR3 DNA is TGTGCCAGCAGTGCTGGCAGTGGTTACCGAGGCTACACCTTC. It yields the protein CASSAGSGYRGYTF.

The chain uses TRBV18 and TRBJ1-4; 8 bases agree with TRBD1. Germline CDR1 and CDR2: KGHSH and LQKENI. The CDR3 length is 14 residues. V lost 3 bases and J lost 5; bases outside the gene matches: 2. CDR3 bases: TGTGCCAGCTCACCCAGACAGGGGAATGAAAAACTGTTTTTT. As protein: CASSPRQGNEKLFF.

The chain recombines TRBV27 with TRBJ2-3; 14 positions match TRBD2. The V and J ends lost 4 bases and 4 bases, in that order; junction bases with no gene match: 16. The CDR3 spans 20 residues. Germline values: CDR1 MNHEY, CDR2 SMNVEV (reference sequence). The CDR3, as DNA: TGTGCCAGCAGTTCTCCGGGACTAGCGGGAGTTAGTTCGGGACCAGATACGCAGTATTTT. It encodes CASSSPGLAGVSSGPDTQYF.

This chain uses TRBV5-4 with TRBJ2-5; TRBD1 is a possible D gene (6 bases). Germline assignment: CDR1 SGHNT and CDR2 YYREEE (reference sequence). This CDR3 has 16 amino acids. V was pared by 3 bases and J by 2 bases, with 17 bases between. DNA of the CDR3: TGTGCCAGCAGCTCTCGACAGGCGAGGACACAAGAGACCCAGTACTTC. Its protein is CASSSRQARTQETQYF.

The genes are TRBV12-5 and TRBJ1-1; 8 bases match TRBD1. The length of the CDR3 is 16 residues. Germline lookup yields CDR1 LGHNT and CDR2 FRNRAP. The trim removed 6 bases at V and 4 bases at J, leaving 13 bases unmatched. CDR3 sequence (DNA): TGTGCTAGTGGGGAAAAACAGGGGGAAGAGGGCACTGAAGCTTTCTTT. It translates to CASGEKQGEEGTEAFF. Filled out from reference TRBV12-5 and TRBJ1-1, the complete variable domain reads DARVTQTPRHKVTEMGQEVTMRCQPILGHNTVFWYRQTMMQGLELLAYFRNRAPLDDSGMPKDRFSAEMPDATLATLKIQPSEPRDSAVYFCASGEKQGEEGTEAFFGQGTRLTVV.

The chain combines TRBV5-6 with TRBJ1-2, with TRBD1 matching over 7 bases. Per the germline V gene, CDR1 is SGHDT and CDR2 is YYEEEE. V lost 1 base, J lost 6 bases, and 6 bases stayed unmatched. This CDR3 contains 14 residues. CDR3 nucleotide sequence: TGTGCCAGCAGCTTGTGGAGACAGGGCGATGGCTACACCTTC. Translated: CASSLWRQGDGYTF.

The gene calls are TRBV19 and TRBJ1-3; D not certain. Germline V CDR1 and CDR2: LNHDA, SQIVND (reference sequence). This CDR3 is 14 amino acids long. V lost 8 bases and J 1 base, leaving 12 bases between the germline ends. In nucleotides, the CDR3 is TGTGCCAGTGAGGATGCGTTTTCTGGAAACACCATATATTTT. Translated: CASEDAFSGNTIYF.

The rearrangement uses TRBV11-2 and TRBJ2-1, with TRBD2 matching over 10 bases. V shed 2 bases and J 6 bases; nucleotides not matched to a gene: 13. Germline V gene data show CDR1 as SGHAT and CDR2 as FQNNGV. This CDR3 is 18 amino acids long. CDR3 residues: CASSLSGTLAGVGNEQFF. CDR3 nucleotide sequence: TGTGCCAGCAGCTTATCAGGCACTCTAGCGGGAGTAGGCAATGAGCAGTTCTTC.

In DNA, the CDR3 is TGCGCCAGCAGCCCCCAGACAGGGAGTAGCAATCAGCCCCAGCATTTT. Translation gives CASSPQTGSSNQPQHF. V is TRBV4-1 and J is TRBJ1-5; TRBD1 aligns across 7 bases. Germline CDR1 and CDR2: MGHRA and YSYEKL. The V gene end was trimmed by 4 bases and the J gene end by 0 bases; junction bases not matched to a gene: 6. This CDR3 has 16 amino acids.

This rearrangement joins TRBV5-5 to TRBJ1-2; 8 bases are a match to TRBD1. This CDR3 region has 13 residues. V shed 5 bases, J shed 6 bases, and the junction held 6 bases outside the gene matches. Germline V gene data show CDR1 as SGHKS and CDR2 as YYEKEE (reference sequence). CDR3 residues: CASRRQGADGYTF. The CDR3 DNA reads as TGTGCCAGCAGACGGCAGGGGGCGGATGGCTACACCTTC.